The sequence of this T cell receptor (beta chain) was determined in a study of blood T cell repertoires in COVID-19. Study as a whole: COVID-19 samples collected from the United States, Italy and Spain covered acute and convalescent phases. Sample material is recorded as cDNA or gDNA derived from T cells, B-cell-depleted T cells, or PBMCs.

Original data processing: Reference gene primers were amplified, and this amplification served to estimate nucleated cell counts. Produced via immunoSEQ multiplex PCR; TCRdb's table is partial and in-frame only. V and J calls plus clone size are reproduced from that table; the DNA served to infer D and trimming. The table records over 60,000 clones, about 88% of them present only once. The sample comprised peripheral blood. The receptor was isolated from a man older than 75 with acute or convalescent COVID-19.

The CDR3 spells CASSYSISQSYGYTF. CDR3 in DNA: TGTGCCAGCAGTTACTCGATTTCACAGAGCTATGGCTACACCTTC. The V call is TRBV6-6, the J call TRBJ1-2; D is undetermined. Germline CDR1 and CDR2: MNHNY and SVGAGI (reference sequence). Between the trimmed V and J ends, which lost 0 bases and 4 bases, there was a span of 12 bases. The CDR3 is 15 amino acids.